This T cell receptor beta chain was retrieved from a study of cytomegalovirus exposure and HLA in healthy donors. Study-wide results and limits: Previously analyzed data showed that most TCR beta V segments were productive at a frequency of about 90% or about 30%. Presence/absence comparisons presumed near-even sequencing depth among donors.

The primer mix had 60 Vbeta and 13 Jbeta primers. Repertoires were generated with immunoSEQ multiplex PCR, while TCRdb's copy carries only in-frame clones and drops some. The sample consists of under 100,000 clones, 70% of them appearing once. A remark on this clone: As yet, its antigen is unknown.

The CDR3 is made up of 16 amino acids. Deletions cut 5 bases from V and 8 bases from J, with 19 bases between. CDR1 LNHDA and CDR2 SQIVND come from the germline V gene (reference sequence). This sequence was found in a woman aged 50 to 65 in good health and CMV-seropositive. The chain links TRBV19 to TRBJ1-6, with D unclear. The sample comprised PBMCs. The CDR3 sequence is CASSPGMHPGDSPLHF. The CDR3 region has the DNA TGTGCCAGTAGTCCCGGGATGCATCCCGGGGATTCACCCCTCCACTTT.